Sequencing of this T cell receptor beta chain was carried out in a study of blood T cell repertoires in COVID-19. The overall study: Samples taken during acute and convalescent COVID-19 were collected in the United States, Italy and Spain. PBMCs, B-cell-depleted T cells, or T cells provided the cDNA or gDNA that made up the material.

The table lists this clone with a count of one. Under the authors' procedure: Quantification of nucleated cells was approximated via reference gene primer amplification. Some clones are missing from TCRdb's copy, which holds only in-frame ones; the method was immunoSEQ multiplex PCR. The D gene and trimming were derived from the DNA, and the V and J assignments and clone size from that table. The sample carries just over 60,000 clones, under 85% recorded once. This CDR3 region has 17 residues. From germline, CDR1 is SGHNT and CDR2 YENEEA. Trimming took 0 bases from V and 0 from J, leaving 12 bases between them.

The clonotype comes from a woman older than 75 with active or convalescent COVID-19. Source material: peripheral blood. The chain combines TRBV11-3 with TRBJ1-3; D unresolved. CDR3 region: CASSLDPDSYSGNTIYF. DNA for the CDR3: TGTGCCAGCAGCTTAGACCCCGACTCTTACTCTGGAAACACCATATATTTT. Variable domain in full (rest from reference TRBV11-3 and TRBJ1-3): EAGVVQSPRYKIIEKKQPVAFWCNPISGHNTLYWYLQNLGQGPELLIRYENEEAVDDSQLPKDRFSAERLKGVDSTLKIQPAELGDSAVYLCASSLDPDSYSGNTIYFGEGSWLTVV.